Described below is a single T cell receptor beta chain sequence and its context. This entry is derived from a study of cytomegalovirus exposure and HLA in healthy donors. The germline V gene has CDR1 SQVTM and CDR2 ANQGSEA. The CDR3 sequence is 11 residues long. The V and J ends lost 3 bases and 7 bases, in that order; junction bases with no gene match: 1. A multiplex PCR was run with 60 Vbeta primers and 13 Jbeta primers. Per the study methods: About 9.9 million of the approximately 80 million unique TCR beta chains counted in a later analysis were shared. TCRdb keeps only in-frame clones here, not all; method: immunoSEQ multiplex PCR. The V and J calls and clone size were taken over from that table, and D and trimming were inferred from the DNA. The table includes some 140,000 clones, more than 70% detected once.

The chain is built from TRBV29-1 and TRBJ1-2, with 8 bases that match TRBD1. Sequences were obtained from PBMCs. The clonotype originates from a male donor in good health and CMV-seropositive. CDR3 DNA: TGCAGCGTTGACAGGGGGCTTGGCTACACCTTC. Its translation: CSVDRGLGYTF.